One sample yielded the 20 T cell receptor beta chains listed below, sequenced in a study of T cells after yellow fever vaccination. TCRdb analysed the 5' RACE reads with MiXCR anew, one entry per CDR3 protein. The table lists about 240,000 distinct CDR3 sequences, 6.5% to 8.5% of them singletons. The sample was CD4+ T cells sorted from PBMCs, taken 15 days after the yellow fever booster vaccination. The receptors stem from a man aged 30-40 years who received the YFV17D yellow fever vaccine.

This clonotype has ten or more counts. This sequence joins TRBV12-3 or TRBV12-4 and TRBJ1-1, with unresolved D. V was trimmed by 5 bases and J by 1 base, leaving 8 bases between them. The CDR3 loop spans 13 amino acids. This CDR3 reads CASSPPKNTEAFF. The CDR3 DNA is TGTGCCAGCAGTCCTCCTAAGAACACTGAAGCTTTCTTT.

In its sample, this clonotype was seen a few times. The chain employs TRBV7-2 and TRBJ1-2; 8 bases fit TRBD1. This CDR3 contains 15 residues. V shed 5 bases and J 4 bases; nucleotides not matched to a gene: 9. From germline, CDR1 is SGHTA and CDR2 FQGNSA. CDR3 sequence reads: CASSLGQGIAYGYTF. CDR3 in DNA: TGTGCCAGCAGCCTTGGACAGGGCATTGCCTATGGCTACACCTTC.

There are many counts of this clonotype. This chain links TRBV20-1 with TRBJ2-1; TRBD2 agrees at 10 bases. This CDR3 is built from 13 residues. In germline, CDR1 is DFQATT, CDR2 SNEGSKA (reference sequence). J was trimmed by 4 bases and V by 8 bases; bases with no gene match: 5. CDR3 region: CSLTSGVYNEQFF. CDR3 DNA sequence: TGCAGTCTCACTAGCGGGGTTTACAATGAGCAGTTCTTC.

The chain is built from TRBV5-1 and TRBJ2-3; D is unclear. This CDR3 region has 13 residues. Germline V lookup: CDR1 SGHRS, CDR2 YFSETQ. Deletions cut 5 bases from V and 3 bases from J, with 10 bases between. Here the CDR3 DNA reads TGCGCCAGCAGAAAGGCTGGGACAGATACGCAGTATTTT. Protein: CASRKAGTDTQYF.

This clonotype showed up many times. This chain uses TRBV5-1 with TRBJ2-3; D is unresolved. V was clipped by 0 bases and J by 4 bases, with 6 bases between them. CDR1 and CDR2 from the germline V gene are SGHRS and YFSETQ. The CDR3 spans 13 residues. This CDR3 reads CASSLAFADTQYF. The CDR3 nucleotides read TGCGCCAGCAGCTTGGCCTTCGCAGATACGCAGTATTTT. The variable domain in full, with the rest retrieved from reference TRBV5-1 and TRBJ2-3, is KAGVTQTPRYLIKTRGQQVTLSCSPISGHRSVSWYQQTPGQGLQFLFEYFSETQRNKGNFPGRFSGRQFSNSRSEMNVSTLELGDSALYLCASSLAFADTQYFGPGTRLTVL.

Ten or more counts support this clonotype. The chain combines TRBV14 with TRBJ2-7; D is uncertain. Between the trimmed V and J ends, which lost 10 bases and 4 bases, there was a span of 17 bases. Germline CDR1 reads SGHDN; CDR2 reads FVKESK. The CDR3 consists of 13 residues. As DNA, the CDR3 is TGTGCCACATCGGGCTCTACCACTTACGAGCAGTACTTC. This gives the protein CATSGSTTYEQYF.

The chain joins TRBV7-2 to TRBJ2-3; 11 bases agree with TRBD1. This CDR3 has 16 residues. CDR1 is SGHTA and CDR2 is FQGNSA in the germline V gene. V was clipped by 5 bases and J by 3 bases; unmatched bases: 7. This chain's CDR3 is CASSPRGQGGTDTQYF. The CDR3 DNA reads as TGTGCCAGCAGCCCGCGGGGACAGGGGGGTACAGATACGCAGTATTTT.

This clonotype turned up a few times. The chain couples TRBV11-2 to TRBJ2-1; D uncertain. The ends were cut back, 1 base at V and 8 bases at J, with 9 bases in the middle. Germline V gene lookup returns CDR1 SGHAT and CDR2 FQNNGV. CDR3 size: 13 residues. The CDR3 here is CASSLADSDEQFF. For the CDR3, the DNA is TGTGCCAGCAGCTTAGCGGATTCTGATGAGCAGTTCTTC.

Comment on this clonotype: At one of its ends the junction is not consistent with the germline gene, which may arise from a read error. This sequence joins TRBV29-1 and TRBJ2-7; 9 nucleotides align to TRBD1. The V gene's germline CDR1 is SQVTM and CDR2 ANQGSEA. This CDR3 region has 14 residues. Here the CDR3 reads CGVEWGQGPYEQYF. Here the CDR3 DNA reads TGCGGCGTTGAATGGGGACAGGGCCCCTACGAGCAGTACTTC.

The table lists this clonotype with a few counts. J is TRBJ2-7 and V is TRBV5-1; 8 nucleotides align to TRBD2. The CDR3 has 14 amino acids. With V trimmed by 5 bases and J by 7 bases, 11 bases remained unmatched. CDR1 SGHRS and CDR2 YFSETQ come from the germline V gene. Written as DNA, the CDR3 is TGCGCCAGCAGGCCGCCCGGGGGGGACACTGAGCAGTACTTC. It is translated as CASRPPGGDTEQYF.

The chain recombines TRBV7-8 with TRBJ2-1; perhaps TRBD2 as D (6 bases). V gave up 5 bases and J gave up 0 bases, with 20 bases separating them. The CDR3 is made up of 18 amino acids. Germline V lookup: CDR1 SGHVS, CDR2 FQNEAQ. CDR3 region: CASSPLLLSGSSYNEQFF. The DNA of the CDR3 is TGTGCCAGCAGCCCACTTTTACTTAGCGGCAGCTCCTACAATGAGCAGTTCTTC.

This clonotype has ten or more counts. The CDR3 DNA reads TGTGCCAGCAGCTTGTATAGCGGGCGTTACAATGAGCAGTTCTTC. Translated, it gives CASSLYSGRYNEQFF. The chain links TRBV7-2 to TRBJ2-1, with 7 bases that match TRBD2. This CDR3 comprises 15 residues. The trim removed 3 bases at V and 4 bases at J, leaving 6 bases unmatched. CDR1 SGHTA and CDR2 FQGNSA come from the germline V gene.

Many counts were recorded for this clonotype. This chain joins TRBV6-1 and TRBJ1-6; D may be TRBD1 (5 bases). The CDR3 length is 13 residues. Germline V gene data show CDR1 as MNHNS and CDR2 as SASEGT. V was trimmed by 6 bases and J by 9 bases, leaving 12 bases between them. This CDR3 reads CASSQTVLSPLHF. The CDR3 DNA sequence: TGTGCCAGCAGCCAGACAGTTCTTTCACCCCTCCACTTT.

V gene TRBV19 combines with J gene TRBJ2-2; 9 positions agree with TRBD1. V lost 6 bases and J lost 7; bases outside the gene matches: 6. CDR3 length equals 14 residues. CDR1 is LNHDA, CDR2 SQIVND, per germline (reference sequence). The CDR3 DNA is TGTGCCAGTAGCCACAGGGGGCGGAACGGGGAGCTGTTTTTT. Its translation: CASSHRGRNGELFF.

This clonotype has more than one count but fewer than ten. The chain couples TRBV27 to TRBJ2-3; 8 bases are shared with TRBD2. The germline gives CDR1 MNHEY, CDR2 SMNVEV (reference sequence). The CDR3 is 14 residues long. V was pared by 5 bases and J by 3 bases, with 4 bases of the junction left unmatched. The CDR3: CASSKGLETDTQYF. DNA of the CDR3: TGTGCCAGCAGTAAGGGACTAGAAACAGATACGCAGTATTTT.

This clonotype turned up a few times. The V and J genes are TRBV10-3 and TRBJ2-7; possibly TRBD1 or TRBD2 for D (5 bases each). Germline CDR1 reads ENHRY; CDR2 reads SYGVKD. Trimming pared 4 bases from V and 3 bases from J, leaving 7 bases between. The CDR3 has 12 amino acids. The CDR3 spells CAISGDGYEQYF. In DNA, the CDR3 is TGTGCCATCAGTGGGGACGGCTACGAGCAGTACTTC.

This clonotype was observed a few times. The chain links TRBV20-1 to TRBJ1-5; possible D gene TRBD1, 5 bases. The CDR3 is 15 residues long. The V end was cut by 4 bases, the J end by 4 bases, with 17 bases between. The germline V gene has CDR1 DFQATT and CDR2 SNEGSKA (reference sequence). The CDR3 loop reads CSAKPYGTANQPQHF. CDR3 DNA sequence: TGCAGTGCTAAACCCTACGGGACCGCGAATCAGCCCCAGCATTTT.

This clonotype has ten or more counts. The rearrangement links TRBV20-1 to TRBJ1-1; no clear D. Germline assignment: CDR1 DFQATT and CDR2 SNEGSKA (reference sequence). The V gene lost 6 bases and the J gene lost 8 bases, with 4 bases spanning the gap. The CDR3 is 8 residues long. CDR3 sequence reads: CSAREAFF. For the CDR3, the DNA is TGCAGTGCCAGGGAAGCTTTCTTT.

This clonotype was detected only once. The chain carries TRBV27 and TRBJ2-3; maybe TRBD1 (5 bases). From germline, CDR1 is MNHEY and CDR2 SMNVEV (reference sequence). The V and J ends lost 5 bases and 0 bases respectively, with 21 bases between them. CDR3 length equals 18 residues. CDR3 region: CASSTPVRTKLSTDTQYF. CDR3 coding DNA: TGTGCCAGCAGTACGCCTGTTCGGACAAAACTAAGCACAGATACGCAGTATTTT.

This clonotype was observed many times. The genes are TRBV5-1 and TRBJ2-5; perhaps TRBD2 as D (5 bases). Trimming shortened V by 0 bases and J by 4 bases, and 7 bases separated the two germline ends. The CDR3 runs 13 residues. CDR1 is SGHRS, CDR2 YFSETQ, per germline. CDR3 loop: CASSLDEGETQYF. The DNA of the CDR3 is TGCGCCAGCAGCTTGGATGAGGGAGAGACCCAGTACTTC.